The source of this T cell receptor (beta chain) is a study of molecular identifiers for immune sequencing clone quantification. Turning to the study itself: With replicates, the RNA of about 20,000 or 100,000 naive CD8 cells was split five ways and four were sequenced. Study-wide points: Clone sizes that are highly expanded could be underestimated when identical TCR molecules share a barcode.

MiXCR, run by TCRdb on the PCR reads, gives a single entry per CDR3 protein. The sample lists under 800,000 distinct CDR3 sequences, approximately 24% occurring once. The CDR3 covers 14 residues. With 3 bases removed from V and 3 bases from J, the gap between germline ends came to 12 bases. When naive CD8 T cells were sorted, they were gated as CD8+CD4-CCR7+CD45RA+. This clonotype was seen many times. The target antigen is unknown. The TCR was taken from a human donor in good health. Some libraries in this study had Jurkat cell RNA spiked in. The chain recombines TRBV12-3 or TRBV12-4 with TRBJ2-7; D unresolved. Sequenced material: naive CD8+ T cells from blood, with Jurkat cell RNA spiked in. Subset meaning: FACS-sorted CD8+CD4-CCR7+CD45RA+ naive T cells. CDR3 in amino acids: CASSLYGPGYEQYF. The CDR3 DNA sequence: TGTGCCAGCAGTTTGTACGGGCCCGGCTACGAGCAGTACTTC.